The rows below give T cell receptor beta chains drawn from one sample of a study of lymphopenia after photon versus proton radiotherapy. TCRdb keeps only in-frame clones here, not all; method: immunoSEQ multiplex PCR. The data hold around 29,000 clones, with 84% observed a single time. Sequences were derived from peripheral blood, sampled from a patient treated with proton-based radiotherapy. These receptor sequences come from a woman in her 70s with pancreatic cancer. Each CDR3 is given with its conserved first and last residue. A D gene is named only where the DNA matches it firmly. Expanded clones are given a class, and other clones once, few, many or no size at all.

TGTGCCAGCAGCCATATAAGGACATACGAGCAGTACTTC	CASSHIRTYEQYF	.	TRBV11-2	TRBJ2-7	.
TGTGCCAGCAGCTTCCCCAGGGGTGGCGAGCAGTACTTC	CASSFPRGGEQYF	.	TRBV5-6	TRBJ2-7	once
TGCGCCAGCAGCGAAGGGGCGGGACAAGAGACCCAGTACTTC	CASSEGAGQETQYF	.	TRBV23-1	TRBJ2-5	.
TGTGCCAGCTCCTCTATTGGGGCCGGGGAGCTGTTTTTT	CASSSIGAGELFF	.	TRBV18	TRBJ2-2	once
TGTGCCAGCTCGCCTAGGACAGGGGGAACCTACGAGCAGTACTTC	CASSPRTGGTYEQYF	TRBD1	TRBV18	TRBJ2-7	.
TGCGCCAGCAGCCAAGATGGGGGACAGGGTGGGCAGCCCCAGCATTTT	CASSQDGGQGGQPQHF	TRBD1	TRBV4-1	TRBJ1-5	.
TGTGCCATCAGTGAGTCTGTAGGGGGGGATACGCAGTATTTT	CAISESVGGDTQYF	.	TRBV10-3	TRBJ2-3	.
TGTGCCAGTTCCACTTCGCTGAACACTGAAGCTTTCTTT	CASSTSLNTEAFF	.	TRBV19	TRBJ1-1	.
TGTGCCAGCAAAGGCACAGGGGGCTACAATGAGCAGTTCTTC	CASKGTGGYNEQFF	TRBD1	TRBV28	TRBJ2-1	.
TGTGCCAGTAGGAGCAGGGGGAATCAGCCCCAGCATTTT	CASRSRGNQPQHF	TRBD1	TRBV19	TRBJ1-5	.
TGTGCCAGCAGCCAAGGGACAGGAATGAGCGAGCAGTACTTC	CASSQGTGMSEQYF	TRBD1	TRBV11-3	TRBJ2-7	.
TGTGCCAGTAGTTACAGGGAGACTGGAAACACCATATATTTT	CASSYRETGNTIYF	.	TRBV19	TRBJ1-3	once
TGTGCCTGGAGTGTCCCGGGTGCCCCCTACGAGCAGTACTTC	CAWSVPGAPYEQYF	.	TRBV30	TRBJ2-7	.
TGTGCCAGCAGTGCCCGGGACAGGGGCGGGGATGGCTACACCTTC	CASSARDRGGDGYTF	TRBD1	TRBV6-6	TRBJ1-2	.
TGTGCCAGCAGCTCCGAAGCGGGAGTCGACAATGAGCAGTTCTTC	CASSSEAGVDNEQFF	TRBD2	TRBV11-1	TRBJ2-1	.
TGTGCCACGGGACAGTTCCCGAACACTGAAGCTTTCTTT	CATGQFPNTEAFF	TRBD1	TRBV10-3	TRBJ1-1	.
TGTGCCAGCTCACCGCGGGACGGGAGGGATTCACCCCTCCACTTT	CASSPRDGRDSPLHF	.	TRBV18	TRBJ1-6	.
TGTGCCAGCAGCGGCTACGGGACTAGCGGTAACACCGGGGAGCTGTTTTTT	CASSGYGTSGNTGELFF	TRBD2	TRBV27	TRBJ2-2	.
TGTGCCAGCAGTGAATCTGACTTGGGGCCCGACTTC	CASSESDLGPDF	.	TRBV6-1	TRBJ2-7	.
TGTGCCAGTAGTTACCCTTCCCGCGGTGACAATGAGCAGTTCTTC	CASSYPSRGDNEQFF	.	TRBV19	TRBJ2-1	once
TGTGCCAGCAGCTATAGCGGGAGTGGGGGCAACGAGCAGTACTTC	CASSYSGSGGNEQYF	TRBD2	TRBV6-5	TRBJ2-7	.
TGTGCCAGCAGTTTAAGGGGGAGGGGGTACGAGCAGTACTTC	CASSLRGRGYEQYF	.	TRBV27	TRBJ2-7	.
TGTGCCAGCAGTCCGACCGGACAGCCCCAAGGAGGCCAGTACTTC	CASSPTGQPQGGQYF	.	TRBV6-5	TRBJ2-5	.
TGTGCCAGCAGCCAAGGCGCGGGAGAGTACGAGCAGTACTTC	CASSQGAGEYEQYF	TRBD2	TRBV7-2	TRBJ2-7	.
TGTGCCAGCAGCGCGGACAGGGTAGGCGAGCAGTACTTC	CASSADRVGEQYF	TRBD1	TRBV7-9	TRBJ2-7	once
TGTGCCAGCAGTTGGAGCTCCTACGAGCAGTACTTC	CASSWSSYEQYF	.	TRBV7-9	TRBJ2-7	once
TGCGCCAGCAGCTTGAGAGGGGCGTCGAACACTGAAGCTTTCTTT	CASSLRGASNTEAFF	.	TRBV5-1	TRBJ1-1	.
TGTGCCAGCACCGCAGGGGGGGGAGGGGCAAAGACCCAGTACTTC	CASTAGGGGAKTQYF	.	TRBV6-6	TRBJ2-5	.
TGTGCCAGCGATGGGACAGGGAGGCAGTCCTCCTACGAGCAGTACTTC	CASDGTGRQSSYEQYF	TRBD1	TRBV6-4	TRBJ2-7	.
TGTGCCAGCAGTGGCCCCAAGGGTGGTGAGCAGTTCTTC	CASSGPKGGEQFF	.	TRBV6-1	TRBJ2-1	.
TGTGCCAGTAGTAAGTGGGGAGCGACTGATCGGCGGGGGGATATCACTGAAGCTTTCTTT	CASSKWGATDRRGDITEAFF	.	TRBV19	TRBJ1-1	.
TGTGCCAGCAGCCTGGACAGGCACACTGAAGCTTTCTTT	CASSLDRHTEAFF	TRBD1	TRBV5-4	TRBJ1-1	.
TGTGCCAGCAGCTTAGGAAGAGGGACGAGCAATCAGCCCCAGCATTTT	CASSLGRGTSNQPQHF	.	TRBV13	TRBJ1-5	once
TGTGCCAGCAGTTACCAGGGGGCGACCTATGGCTACACCTTC	CASSYQGATYGYTF	TRBD1	TRBV6-5	TRBJ1-2	.
TGTGCCAGTAGAAACCGCCGCTCCTATAATTCACCCCTCCACTTT	CASRNRRSYNSPLHF	.	TRBV19	TRBJ1-6	.
TGTGCCAGCAGCCCCCGACAGGCGAACACCGGGGAGCTGTTTTTT	CASSPRQANTGELFF	.	TRBV11-2	TRBJ2-2	.
TGTGCCAGCGATCTAGCCAACACCGGGGAGCTGTTTTTT	CASDLANTGELFF	.	TRBV28	TRBJ2-2	.
TGTGCCAGCAGCCTAGACTACGAGCAGTACTTC	CASSLDYEQYF	.	TRBV7-9	TRBJ2-7	.
TGCGCCAGCACGGCGGATCCGAATGAGCAGTTCTTC	CASTADPNEQFF	.	TRBV10-2	TRBJ2-1	.
TGTGCCAGCAGTCCACCTGGAGTTGGATTTAGGAACGAGCAGTACTTC	CASSPPGVGFRNEQYF	.	TRBV27	TRBJ2-7	.
TGTGCCAGCACTCTGACAGGGTGGAATTCACCCCTCCACTTT	CASTLTGWNSPLHF	TRBD1	TRBV6-6	TRBJ1-6	.
TGTGCCAGCAGCGCAGACTCCGGACAGGGCCTCTACGAGCAGTACTTC	CASSADSGQGLYEQYF	TRBD1	TRBV9	TRBJ2-7	.
TGTGCCAGCAGCTTGAGGGCGGGAAGCACAGATACGCAGTATTTT	CASSLRAGSTDTQYF	.	TRBV5-6	TRBJ2-3	.
TGTGCCATAGTCGAGGGACCCTATGGCTACACCTTC	CAIVEGPYGYTF	.	TRBV7-2	TRBJ1-2	.
TGTGCCAGCGGTGTGGGCAGGGTAGGTCTCGAGCAGTACTTC	CASGVGRVGLEQYF	.	TRBV6-1	TRBJ2-7	.
TGTGCCAGCAGTATCCTGGGACAGGGGGCCTACGAGCAGTACTTC	CASSILGQGAYEQYF	TRBD1	TRBV28	TRBJ2-7	.
TGTGCCACCAGCACGCGGACTAGCGGGGGTCCCTTTTTCTTC	CATSTRTSGGPFFF	TRBD2	TRBV15	TRBJ2-1	.
TGTGCCACCACCCCCGATGAGCAGTTCTTC	CATTPDEQFF	.	TRBV7-9	TRBJ2-1	.
TGTGCCTGGGCCGGGACTAGCGGGAGGGCCCATGAGCAGTTCTTC	CAWAGTSGRAHEQFF	TRBD2	TRBV30	TRBJ2-1	.
TGTGCCAGCAGTCCACGCCGCGGCGGGGTCGAGCAGTACTTC	CASSPRRGGVEQYF	.	TRBV6-6	TRBJ2-7	.
TGTGCCAGTAGTATTTCCTATTGGGATACGCAGTATTTT	CASSISYWDTQYF	.	TRBV19	TRBJ2-3	.
TGCGCCAGCAGAGGGGGCACCTCTGGAAACACCATATATTTT	CASRGGTSGNTIYF	TRBD1	TRBV5-1	TRBJ1-3	.
TGTGCCAGCAGTTCCACAGGTTCTAATTCCTACAATGAGCAGTTCTTC	CASSSTGSNSYNEQFF	.	TRBV6-5	TRBJ2-1	.
TGCGCCAGCAGCTTTGGAACAGGGTCCGGGGAGCTGTTTTTT	CASSFGTGSGELFF	.	TRBV5-1	TRBJ2-2	.